This T cell receptor beta chain was recovered during a study of OX40 agonist ivuxolimab in advanced cancers. Study summary: It was ivuxolimab, an agonistic anti-OX40 (CD134) antibody, that patients were treated with. The dose-escalation cohort was just under 85% male, with a mean age of 60 years, ranging about 20 to 85.

The protocol was immunoSEQ multiplex PCR, while the TCRdb copy is restricted to in-frame clones and leaves out a portion. Counted here are about 46,000 clones, approximately 90% occurring once; the ten biggest clones make up roughly 13%. The CDR3 is 13 amino acids. Looked up from germline, CDR1 is SEHNR and CDR2 is FQNEAQ (reference sequence). As regards this clone: Its antigen is undetermined. Mismatch with germline at one junction end may stem from a read error.

Findings and caveats of the study: CD4+ and CD8+ blood T cells expanded clonally by week 6 at 0.1 to 3.0 mg/kg.

Peripheral blood came from all dose cohorts at three timepoints. The sequencing used CD4+ or CD8+ T cells sorted from blood, collected in a trial of the OX40 agonist ivuxolimab. The chain links TRBV7-9 to TRBJ2-7; TRBD2 agrees at 10 bases. The clonotype comes from an adult with an advanced solid tumor such as melanoma, head and neck, liver or kidney cancer. The CDR3 loop reads CASSLAGVVGQYF. The CDR3 nucleotides are TGTGCCAGCAGCCTAGCGGGAGTTGTCGGGCAGTACTTC. Full variable domain (remainder filled in from reference TRBV7-9 and TRBJ2-7): DTGVSQNPRHKITKRGQNVTFRCDPISEHNRLYWYRQTLGQGPEFLTYFQNEAQLEKSRLLSDRFSAERPKGSFSTLEIQRTEQGDSAMYLCASSLAGVVGQYFGPGTRLTVT.